This is a list of T cell receptor beta chains from one sample in a study of cytomegalovirus exposure and HLA in healthy donors. Repertoires were generated with immunoSEQ multiplex PCR, while TCRdb's copy carries only in-frame clones and drops some. The table includes over 200,000 clones, about 72% detected once. Sequencing input: PBMCs. The receptors here all came from a male donor in good health and CMV-seronegative. Each CDR3 is given without its conserved first and last residue. The order of the fields is J gene, V gene, CDR3 protein.

TRBJ2-7,TRBV30,AWSSLGVEQY
TRBJ1-2,TRBV19,ASSIVGTVYGYT
TRBJ2-2,TRBV5-4,ASSSDSFTGELF
-,TRBV25-1,ASSARGKGRLYAEQY
TRBJ1-1,TRBV5-5,ASSLAQVNTEAF
TRBJ1-2,TRBV6-5,ASSYQRVSGYT
TRBJ1-2,TRBV19,ASSQGPHRESANYGYT
TRBJ2-1,TRBV7-6,ASSSVPGLATYNEQF
TRBJ1-1,TRBV7-8,ASSLKRGRNTEAF
TRBJ2-7,TRBV5-1,ASSFVAGTYEQY
TRBJ1-4,TRBV19,ASNPSGVKEKLF
TRBJ1-1,TRBV30,AWGRLTEAF
-,TRBV7-2,ASSLASAPSYEQY
TRBJ2-5,TRBV19,ASSSPGTGIGTQY
TRBJ2-5,TRBV6-6,ASRDTGGETQY
TRBJ1-1,TRBV6-1,ASSGYRQGNTEAF
TRBJ2-1,TRBV18,ASSPPVLARLDEQF
TRBJ2-7,TRBV27,ASSPTTGISYEQY
TRBJ2-1,TRBV5-4,ASSRGTSGRMGNEQF
TRBJ2-2,TRBV11-2,ASSFSGMVGELF
TRBJ2-7,TRBV29-1,SAGTFSSYEQY
TRBJ2-1,TRBV9,ASSVGTSGSPWNEQF
TRBJ1-1,TRBV7-9,ASSLDGGGTEAF
TRBJ2-5,TRBV5-6,ASSGRGTSGQTQY
TRBJ2-1,TRBV4-2,ASSPTSGGQQF
TRBJ2-7,TRBV6-5,ASSYSGLAGSEQY
TRBJ1-5,TRBV21-1,ASNGPLPAGNQPQH
TRBJ2-3,TRBV28,ASLRGSTDTQY
TRBJ2-7,TRBV13,ASSLGGSKFEQY
TRBJ2-2,TRBV19,ASSITGLAGVGFAGELF
TRBJ1-3,TRBV27,ASSFAGPGNTIY
TRBJ2-6,TRBV6-1,ASSPDRAGANVLT
TRBJ1-1,TRBV10-3,AIRRGQGKVSEAF
TRBJ1-1,TRBV27,ASSLSTAGDTEAF
TRBJ2-1,TRBV4-1,ASSQGLAGGPGV
TRBJ2-7,TRBV29-1,SVEEEQGAYEQY
TRBJ2-7,TRBV13,ASSLVETSGYPEQY
TRBJ1-4,TRBV28,ASTATGRAEKLF
TRBJ2-5,TRBV7-3,ASSLLGTVEETQY
TRBJ1-2,TRBV5-4,ASSPGQGVYGYT
TRBJ2-5,TRBV2,ASSEHNQETQY
TRBJ2-7,TRBV18,ASSPLGANEQY
TRBJ2-1,TRBV19,ASRPRGSSYNEQF
TRBJ1-6,TRBV6-4,ASSECGGCSPLH
TRBJ2-1,TRBV27,ASSSNWAEQF
TRBJ2-1,TRBV27,ASSASGGYVFNEQF
TRBJ1-5,TRBV18,ASSPGGGNQPQH
TRBJ2-2,TRBV5-1,ASSLSAGGIGELF
TRBJ2-3,TRBV30,AWSPGLAGGPDTQY
TRBJ2-5,TRBV28,ASSLLRLGLAQAFQETQY
TRBJ1-1,TRBV18,ASSRAPGGGRTEAF